The source of this TCR beta chain is a study of CD8 T cells in Susac syndrome. Overall study findings and caveats: In Susac patients, clonal expansion was not detected in CD4+ cells.

There are 13 residues in the CDR3. Germline-derived CDR1 and CDR2 are DFQATT and SNEGSKA (reference sequence). Trimming removed 4 bases at V and 2 bases at J, with 12 bases between. An amount of RNA that ranged from roughly 0.5 to 1 ug was reverse transcribed with random hexamers. With immunoSEQ multiplex PCR, TCR beta CDR3 was amplified across 54 Vbeta and 13 Jbeta. TCRdb fed the immunoSEQ multiplex PCR reads into MiXCR, producing one record per CDR3 protein. The table records hundreds of thousands of distinct CDR3 sequences, 90% to 96% of them present only once. To note about this clonotype: The antigen remains undetermined.

The sequenced sample consisted of CD4+ T cells from PBMCs. The genes are TRBV20-1 and TRBJ2-7; D not certain. The receptor's source is a human donor with Susac syndrome. CDR3 DNA: TGCAGTGCTAAAACCCAGGTAGCCTACGAGCAGTACTTC. This sequence encodes CSAKTQVAYEQYF.